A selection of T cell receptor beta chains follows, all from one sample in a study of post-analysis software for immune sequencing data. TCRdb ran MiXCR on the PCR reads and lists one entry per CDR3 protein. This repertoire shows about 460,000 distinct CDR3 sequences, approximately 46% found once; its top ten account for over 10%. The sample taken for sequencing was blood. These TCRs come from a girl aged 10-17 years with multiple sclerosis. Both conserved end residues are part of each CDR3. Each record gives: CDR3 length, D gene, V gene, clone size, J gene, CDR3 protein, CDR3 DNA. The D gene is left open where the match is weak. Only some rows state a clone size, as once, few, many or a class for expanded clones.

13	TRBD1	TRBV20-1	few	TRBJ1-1	CSASGQGETEAFF	TGCAGTGCTAGTGGGCAGGGGGAAACTGAAGCTTTCTTT
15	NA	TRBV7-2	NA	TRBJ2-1	CASSPVWENQETQFF	TGTGCCAGCAGCCCGGTGTGGGAAAATCAAGAGACCCAGTTCTTC
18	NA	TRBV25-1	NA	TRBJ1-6	CASSDTFGRSSYNSPLHF	TGTGCCAGCTCCGATACTTTTGGTAGGAGCTCCTATAATTCACCCCTCCACTTT
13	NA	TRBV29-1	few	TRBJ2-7	CSVAGTITYEQYF	TGCAGCGTGGCCGGGACCATTACCTACGAGCAGTACTTC
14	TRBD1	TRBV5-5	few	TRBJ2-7	CASSPPTGAYEQYF	TGTGCCAGCAGCCCACCGACAGGGGCCTACGAGCAGTACTTC
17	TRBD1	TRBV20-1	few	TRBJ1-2	CSAPQPIHRGLGYGYTF	TGCAGTGCCCCCCAACCTATACACAGGGGGCTAGGCTATGGCTACACCTTC
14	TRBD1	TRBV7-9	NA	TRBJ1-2	CASSFTPQGNGYTF	TGTGCCAGCAGCTTCACCCCACAGGGGAATGGCTACACCTTC
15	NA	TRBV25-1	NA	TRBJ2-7	CASSETRDGSYEQYF	TGTGCCAGCAGTGAAACGAGAGACGGCTCTTACGAGCAGTACTTC
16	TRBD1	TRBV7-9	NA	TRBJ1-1	CASSLTGAGVLSEAFF	TGTGCCAGCAGCTTGACAGGGGCGGGGGTGTTGTCTGAAGCTTTCTTT
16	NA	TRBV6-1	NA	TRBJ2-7	CASSSNLARSFGEQYF	TGTGCCAGCAGTAGTAACCTGGCGCGCTCCTTTGGTGAGCAGTACTTC
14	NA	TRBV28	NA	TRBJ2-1	CATATSGPYNEQFF	TGTGCCACTGCAACCTCGGGGCCCTACAATGAGCAGTTCTTC
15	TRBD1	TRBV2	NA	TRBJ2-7	CASSRTGGAVYEQYF	TGTGCCAGCAGTCGGACAGGGGGCGCAGTCTACGAGCAGTACTTC
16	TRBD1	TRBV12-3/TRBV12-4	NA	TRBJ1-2	CASSQGQGILGYGYTF	TGTGCCAGCAGCCAAGGACAGGGGATTCTGGGCTATGGCTACACCTTC
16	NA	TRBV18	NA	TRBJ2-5	CASSPQAGAPMGTQYF	TGTGCCAGCTCACCTCAGGCCGGAGCCCCGATGGGTACCCAGTACTTC
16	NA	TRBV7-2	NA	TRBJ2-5	CASSQVGRPPAETQYF	TGTGCCAGCAGCCAGGTGGGGCGGCCCCCGGCAGAGACCCAGTACTTC
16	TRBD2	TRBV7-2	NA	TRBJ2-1	CASSLAGSGTYNEQFF	TGTGCCAGCAGCTTAGCGGGAAGCGGGACCTACAATGAGCAGTTCTTC
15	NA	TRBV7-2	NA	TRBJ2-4	CASSLETEPANIQYF	TGTGCCAGCAGCTTAGAAACGGAGCCGGCGAACATTCAGTACTTC
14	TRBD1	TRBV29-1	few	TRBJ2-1	CSGTGRFIHNEQFF	TGCAGCGGGACAGGCAGGTTCATCCACAATGAGCAGTTCTTC
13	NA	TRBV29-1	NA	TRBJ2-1	CSVESTASNEQFF	TGCAGCGTTGAGAGTACGGCCAGCAATGAGCAGTTCTTC
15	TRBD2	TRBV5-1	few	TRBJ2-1	CASSPGTSGLREQFF	TGCGCCAGCAGCCCGGGGACTAGCGGACTCCGCGAGCAGTTCTTC
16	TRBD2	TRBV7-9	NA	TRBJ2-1	CASRRSGLAEYNEQFF	TGTGCCAGCAGGCGTTCGGGACTAGCGGAATACAATGAGCAGTTCTTC
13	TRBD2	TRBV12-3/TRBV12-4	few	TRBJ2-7	CASSEGLGDEQYF	TGTGCCAGCAGTGAGGGACTAGGGGACGAGCAGTACTTC